The rows below give T cell receptor beta chains drawn from one sample of a study of PD-L1 blockade in urothelial cancer. Clones were sequenced by immunoSEQ multiplex PCR, and TCRdb holds only the in-frame ones, with some missing. Of around 130,000 clones in the sample, around 85% were seen once. The source was PBMCs, collected around atezolizumab (anti-PD-L1) treatment. All receptors derive from a man over 45 with urothelial cancer. Each CDR3 is given with its conserved first and last residue. Fields, in order: J gene, V gene, D gene, clone size, CDR3 protein, CDR3 DNA. D genes are given only for firm matches. Some rows mark clone size as missing; the rest say once, few, many or name a class of expanded clone.

>TRBJ1-2|TRBV7-3|.|.
CASSPFRGYGYTF
TGTGCCAGCAGCCCATTCCGGGGCTATGGCTACACCTTC
>TRBJ2-3|TRBV4-2|.|.
CASKGGAGGSADTQYF
TGTGCCAGCAAAGGAGGGGCTGGGGGGAGCGCGGATACGCAGTATTTT
>TRBJ1-4|TRBV30|.|.
CAWGPGGREKLFF
TGTGCCTGGGGTCCTGGGGGCCGGGAAAAACTGTTTTTT
>TRBJ1-6|TRBV7-2|.|.
CASSPNSGRSAFNSPLHF
TGTGCCAGCAGTCCGAATTCGGGTCGTTCGGCCTTCAATTCACCCCTCCACTTT
>TRBJ1-3|TRBV7-9|.|.
CASSLFGGLGAGNTIYF
TGTGCCAGCAGCCTCTTCGGGGGATTAGGTGCTGGAAACACCATATATTTT
>TRBJ2-7|TRBV11-2|.|.
CASSLGTRVPAAGEQYF
TGTGCCAGCAGCTTAGGGACCCGGGTCCCAGCGGCGGGGGAGCAGTACTTC
>TRBJ2-7|TRBV15|TRBD1|.
CATSRAGQGAYEQYF
TGTGCCACCAGCAGAGCGGGACAGGGGGCCTACGAGCAGTACTTC
>TRBJ1-6|TRBV19|.|.
CASSPTGSSYNSPLHF
TGTGCCAGTAGTCCTACAGGGAGCTCCTATAATTCACCCCTCCACTTT
>TRBJ1-2|TRBV6-5|TRBD1|.
CASSRTGFYGYTF
TGTGCCAGCAGTAGGACAGGGTTTTATGGCTACACCTTC
>TRBJ2-1|TRBV2|.|.
CASSDRADEQFF
TGTGCCAGCAGTGACAGGGCCGATGAGCAGTTCTTC
>TRBJ1-2|TRBV28|.|.
CASRLQGSYGYTF
TGTGCCAGCAGGCTCCAGGGATCCTATGGCTACACCTTC
>TRBJ1-5|TRBV28|.|.
CAASRGYSNQPQHF
TGTGCCGCGTCAAGGGGATATAGCAATCAGCCCCAGCATTTT
>TRBJ2-7|TRBV15|.|few
CATGASYEQYF
TGTGCCACCGGGGCCTCCTACGAGCAGTACTTC
>TRBJ2-5|TRBV28|TRBD1|.
CASSPGTGGFETQYF
TGTGCCAGCAGTCCCGGGACAGGGGGCTTTGAGACCCAGTACTTC
>TRBJ2-6|TRBV18|.|once
CASDSPSGANVLTF
TGTGCCAGCGACTCCCCGTCCGGGGCCAACGTCCTGACTTTC
>TRBJ1-1|TRBV20-1|.|few
CSAAGVKAFF
TGCAGTGCGGCGGGGGTTAAGGCTTTCTTT
>TRBJ1-1|TRBV7-3|TRBD1|.
CASSLIGGGTEAFF
TGTGCCAGCAGCTTGATAGGGGGCGGCACTGAAGCTTTCTTT
>TRBJ1-6|TRBV5-3|TRBD1|.
CARSLTGGFNSPLHF
TGTGCCAGAAGCTTGACAGGGGGATTCAATTCACCCCTCCACTTT
>TRBJ2-7|TRBV7-9|TRBD2|.
CASSFTSDYEQYF
TGTGCCAGCAGCTTTACTAGCGACTACGAGCAGTACTTC
>TRBJ1-2|TRBV28|.|.
CASSLDRYKSYGYTF
TGTGCCAGCAGTTTAGACAGGTATAAATCCTATGGCTACACCTTC
>TRBJ1-1|TRBV28|TRBD1|.
CASSLGDRVTEAFF
TGTGCCAGCAGTTTAGGGGACAGGGTCACTGAAGCTTTCTTT
>TRBJ2-4|TRBV28|.|.
CASSFSGGLAKNIQYF
TGTGCCAGCAGTTTCTCGGGGGGCCTAGCCAAAAACATTCAGTACTTC
>TRBJ1-1|TRBV6-5|.|.
CASRRQGMNTEAFF
TGTGCCAGTAGGCGTCAGGGGATGAACACTGAAGCTTTCTTT
>TRBJ1-1|TRBV11-2|.|.
CASSFERAVTEAFF
TGTGCCAGCAGCTTCGAGAGAGCCGTCACTGAAGCTTTCTTT
>TRBJ1-5|TRBV28|TRBD1|.
CASSPRDRGDNQPQHF
TGTGCCAGCAGTCCGCGGGACAGGGGGGACAATCAGCCCCAGCATTTT
>TRBJ1-2|TRBV5-1|.|few
CASTFSGREAYGYTF
TGCGCCAGCACTTTCTCGGGGAGGGAGGCCTATGGCTACACCTTC
>TRBJ2-1|TRBV5-1|TRBD2|.
CASSYQGTSGKSSYNEQFF
TGCGCCAGCAGCTACCAAGGGACTAGCGGGAAGAGCTCCTACAATGAGCAGTTCTTC
>TRBJ2-3|TRBV4-2|TRBD2|.
CASSQDGGLAGEVYTQYF
TGTGCCAGCAGCCAAGATGGCGGACTAGCGGGAGAAGTGTATACGCAGTATTTT
>TRBJ2-2|TRBV10-3|TRBD2|.
CAIKRGSLNTGELFF
TGTGCCATCAAGCGCGGGAGTTTGAACACCGGGGAGCTGTTTTTT
>TRBJ2-5|TRBV4-2|.|.
CASSQDPLAVGAQYF
TGTGCCAGCAGCCAAGATCCACTAGCAGTCGGGGCCCAGTACTTC
>TRBJ2-3|TRBV9|TRBD2|once
CASTRLAAASDTQYF
TGTGCCAGCACAAGACTAGCTGCGGCGTCCGATACGCAGTATTTT
>TRBJ2-7|TRBV7-9|TRBD1|.
CASSRQGAGYEQYF
TGTGCCAGCAGTAGACAGGGGGCCGGATACGAGCAGTACTTC
>TRBJ2-3|TRBV9|TRBD2|.
CASSSSGSTDTQYF
TGTGCCAGCAGCTCTAGCGGGAGCACAGATACGCAGTATTTT
>TRBJ2-1|TRBV12-5|TRBD1|.
CASVLGTGEYNEQFF
TGTGCTAGTGTCCTTGGGACAGGAGAGTACAATGAGCAGTTCTTC
>TRBJ1-6|TRBV7-9|TRBD1|.
CASSLDGTGGAYSPLHF
TGTGCCAGCAGCTTAGATGGGACAGGGGGCGCGTATTCACCCCTCCACTTT
>TRBJ1-1|TRBV5-1|TRBD1|.
CASSVGTGTEAFF
TGCGCCAGCAGCGTAGGGACAGGCACTGAAGCTTTCTTT
>TRBJ1-3|TRBV10-3|.|.
CAIRGVSGNTIYF
TGTGCCATCAGAGGAGTCTCTGGAAACACCATATATTTT
>TRBJ1-6|TRBV9|.|once
CASSVGGGANSPLHF
TGTGCCAGCAGCGTAGGTGGAGGGGCCAATTCACCCCTCCACTTT
>TRBJ2-2|TRBV11-2|TRBD1|.
CASSLRQGSGTGELFF
TGTGCCAGCAGCCTCCGACAGGGTTCGGGCACCGGGGAGCTGTTTTTT
>TRBJ2-1|TRBV6-1|.|.
CASSEARLGGVYNEQFF
TGTGCCAGCAGTGAAGCGCGGCTGGGGGGTGTTTACAATGAGCAGTTCTTC
>TRBJ1-2|TRBV6-1|.|.
CASSETGVYGYTF
TGTGCCAGCAGTGAGACAGGAGTCTATGGCTACACCTTC
>TRBJ1-5|TRBV10-1|TRBD1|few
CASRETGLGSQHF
TGCGCCAGCAGGGAGACAGGGCTGGGTTCCCAGCATTTT
>TRBJ2-7|TRBV5-8|TRBD2|.
CASSLHRTSVYEQYF
TGTGCCAGCAGCCTCCACAGGACTAGCGTCTACGAGCAGTACTTC
>TRBJ2-5|TRBV19|TRBD2|.
CASSIGRSPSGQETQYF
TGTGCCAGTAGTATAGGGAGGTCGCCTAGCGGACAAGAGACCCAGTACTTC
>TRBJ1-5|TRBV6-1|TRBD1|.
CASSLNDREAQPQHF
TGTGCCAGCAGTCTAAATGACAGGGAGGCTCAGCCCCAGCATTTT
>TRBJ1-6|TRBV27|.|.
CASSLQGWYSPLHF
TGTGCCAGCAGTCTTCAGGGGTGGTATTCACCCCTCCACTTT
>TRBJ2-1|TRBV9|.|.
CASSVDGGNEQFF
TGTGCCAGCAGCGTAGACGGGGGTAATGAGCAGTTCTTC
>TRBJ2-7|TRBV7-2|TRBD1|.
CASSSRDRGQYEQYF
TGTGCCAGCAGCTCCAGAGACAGGGGGCAATACGAGCAGTACTTC
>TRBJ2-7|TRBV19|TRBD1|.
CASSHRDRGYEQYF
TGTGCCAGTAGTCACCGGGACAGGGGGTACGAGCAGTACTTC